This TCR beta chain was observed in a study of blood T cell repertoires in COVID-19. Method: immunoSEQ multiplex PCR; TCRdb's copy keeps in-frame clones and lacks some. The sample includes more than 300,000 clones, roughly 90% of them seen just once. The V gene's germline CDR1 is MNHEY and CDR2 SMNVEV (reference sequence). This CDR3 comprises 15 residues. The V end was cut by 0 bases, the J end by 7 bases, with 16 bases between. Sequencing used PBMCs or T cells enriched from blood (not recorded which). The receptor was derived from a woman aged 25 to 39 who had been exposed to COVID-19. This rearrangement joins TRBV27 to TRBJ2-7; D is unclear. The CDR3 DNA reads as TGTGCCAGCAGTTTATCACCCCGCGTCACGGAGGAGCAGTACTTC. It codes for CASSLSPRVTEEQYF.